A selection of T cell receptor beta chains follows, all from one sample in a study of cytomegalovirus exposure and HLA in healthy donors. Using immunoSEQ multiplex PCR, the repertoire was profiled, and TCRdb retains in-frame clones only, with some absent. The sample lists about 360,000 clones; about nine tenths were seen once. The material sequenced was PBMCs. The source is a woman aged 18-30 years in good health and CMV-seronegative. The CDR3 runs from the conserved cysteine through the conserved F or W. The order of the fields is V gene, clone size, D gene, J gene, CDR3 DNA, CDR3 protein. The D gene is left open where the match is weak. Some rows have no size entry. The others give once, few or many, or a class for an expanded clone.

V gene: TRBV18; clone size: -; D gene: TRBD1; J gene: TRBJ2-1; CDR3 DNA: TGTGCCAGCTCACCACCCGGGACAGGCGTTCATGAGCAGTTCTTC; CDR3 protein: CASSPPGTGVHEQFF
V gene: TRBV4-1; clone size: -; D gene: -; J gene: TRBJ1-2; CDR3 DNA: TGCGCCAGCAGCCGTCGACAGGACGAGTATGGCTACACCTTC; CDR3 protein: CASSRRQDEYGYTF
V gene: TRBV2; clone size: -; D gene: TRBD1; J gene: TRBJ1-1; CDR3 DNA: TGTGCCAGCCGGACAGGGGGCTTGAACACTGAAGCTTTCTTT; CDR3 protein: CASRTGGLNTEAFF
V gene: TRBV27; clone size: -; D gene: -; J gene: TRBJ2-6; CDR3 DNA: TGTGCCAGCGGGAGAAATACACCTGGGGCCAACGTCCTGACTTTC; CDR3 protein: CASGRNTPGANVLTF
V gene: TRBV7-9; clone size: -; D gene: -; J gene: TRBJ2-1; CDR3 DNA: TGTGCCAGCAGCTTCTGGACGGGGGGCTCGAATGAGCAGTTCTTC; CDR3 protein: CASSFWTGGSNEQFF
V gene: TRBV7-2; clone size: -; D gene: TRBD2; J gene: TRBJ2-1; CDR3 DNA: TGTGCCAGCAGCTTTAGCGGGACTGTCGTCAATGAGCAGTTCTTC; CDR3 protein: CASSFSGTVVNEQFF
V gene: TRBV9; clone size: -; D gene: TRBD2; J gene: TRBJ2-3; CDR3 DNA: TGTGCCAGCAGCCCCCAAGGCACCGGGACTAGCGTCACAGATACGCAGTATTTT; CDR3 protein: CASSPQGTGTSVTDTQYF
V gene: TRBV7-2; clone size: once; D gene: TRBD2; J gene: TRBJ2-1; CDR3 DNA: TGTGCCAGCAGCCAGGGGGTACTAGCGGGAGGTCGATCCTACAATGAGCAGTTCTTC; CDR3 protein: CASSQGVLAGGRSYNEQFF
V gene: TRBV19; clone size: few; D gene: TRBD1; J gene: TRBJ1-4; CDR3 DNA: TGTGCCAGTAGTTTGACAGGGAATGAAAAACTGTTTTTT; CDR3 protein: CASSLTGNEKLFF
V gene: TRBV10-2; clone size: once; D gene: -; J gene: TRBJ2-7; CDR3 DNA: TGCGCCAGCAGTGAGTCCCAGGATCCTCTCTACGAGCAGTACTTC; CDR3 protein: CASSESQDPLYEQYF
V gene: TRBV27; clone size: -; D gene: TRBD1; J gene: TRBJ2-5; CDR3 DNA: TGTGCCAGCAGTTCCGGACAGGGCGAGACCCAGTACTTC; CDR3 protein: CASSSGQGETQYF
V gene: TRBV5-4; clone size: -; D gene: -; J gene: TRBJ1-1; CDR3 DNA: TGTGCCAGCAGTATTGGCGCGGGGGTAGCCACTGAAGCTTTCTTT; CDR3 protein: CASSIGAGVATEAFF
V gene: TRBV28; clone size: -; D gene: TRBD1; J gene: TRBJ1-5; CDR3 DNA: TGTGCCAGCAGTTTCGACAGGGGCCGCTCGGGGCAGCCCCAGCATTTT; CDR3 protein: CASSFDRGRSGQPQHF
V gene: TRBV6-5; clone size: -; D gene: TRBD2; J gene: TRBJ2-5; CDR3 DNA: TGTGCCAGCAGTGGGCTAGCGGGGGGTCAAGAGACCCAGTACTTC; CDR3 protein: CASSGLAGGQETQYF
V gene: TRBV5-1; clone size: -; D gene: -; J gene: TRBJ1-2; CDR3 DNA: TGCGCCAGCAGCTTGGCCGGGGAGAGCGAGGGCTACACCTTC; CDR3 protein: CASSLAGESEGYTF
V gene: TRBV25-1; clone size: -; D gene: TRBD2; J gene: TRBJ2-3; CDR3 DNA: TGTGCCAGCATTGGGACCCGGGGGGGGGCAGATACGCAGTATTTT; CDR3 protein: CASIGTRGGADTQYF